This entry lists 15 T cell receptor beta chains sequenced from one sample in a study of blood T cell repertoires in COVID-19. The repertoire was sequenced with immunoSEQ multiplex PCR; TCRdb's copy has only in-frame clones and lacks some. In the table there are about 240,000 clones, approximately 85% of which are singletons. The sequencing sample was made of peripheral blood. These receptors were taken from a woman aged 65 to 85 with acute or convalescent COVID-19.

The rearrangement joins TRBV5-1 to TRBJ1-2; D is unresolved. With 3 bases removed from V and 8 bases from J, the gap between germline ends came to 11 bases. The CDR3 runs to 12 residues. Looked up from germline, CDR1 is SGHRS and CDR2 is YFSETQ. CDR3 DNA sequence: TGCGCCAGCAGCTCTGGAGCATGGGGCTACACCTTC. Amino acid sequence: CASSSGAWGYTF.

This chain connects TRBV28 to TRBJ1-2; D might be TRBD1 (5 bases). The CDR3 sequence is 15 residues long. Per the germline V gene, CDR1 is MDHEN and CDR2 is SYDVKM. Trimming stripped 2 bases from V and 4 bases from J, with 14 bases between. CDR3 in amino acids: CASSLRTSGGYGYTF. The CDR3 nucleotides are TGTGCCAGCAGTTTAAGGACCTCGGGGGGCTATGGCTACACCTTC.

For the CDR3, the DNA is TGTGCCAGCAGTTTCGACAGGTCCGAGCAGTACTTC. Its protein is CASSFDRSEQYF. The chain couples TRBV6-6 to TRBJ2-7; tentative D call: TRBD1 (6 bases). CDR3 size: 12 residues. With 4 bases removed from V and 6 bases from J, the gap between germline ends came to 10 bases. Germline assignment: CDR1 MNHNY and CDR2 SVGAGI (reference sequence).

This chain uses TRBV6-5 with TRBJ2-1; 14 bases fit TRBD2. V shed 10 bases, J shed 13 bases, and the junction held 6 bases outside the gene matches. The CDR3 is 12 amino acids. Germline-derived CDR1 and CDR2 are MNHEY and SVGAGI. CDR3 DNA: TGTGCCACCGGGACTAGCGGGGGAGTTCAGTTCTTC. Translating it yields CATGTSGGVQFF.

CDR3 residues: CASSSPGREITEAFF. CDR3 in DNA: TGTGCCAGCAGCTCCCCGGGCAGGGAAATAACTGAAGCTTTCTTT. V and J are TRBV5-6 and TRBJ1-1; tentatively, D is TRBD1 (5 bases). CDR1 SGHDT and CDR2 YYEEEE come from the germline V gene. The CDR3 consists of 15 residues. V lost 3 bases and J 5 bases, leaving 17 bases between the germline ends.

V and J are TRBV5-1 and TRBJ1-1; TRBD1 is a possible D gene (5 bases). CDR1 and CDR2 (germline): SGHRS, YFSETQ. This CDR3 is built from 14 residues. V dropped 6 bases and J dropped 1 base, with 13 bases sitting between them. The CDR3 DNA follows: TGCGCCAGCATCCCATCTACAGGGAACACTGAAGCTTTCTTT. It encodes CASIPSTGNTEAFF.

The CDR3 spells CAWSVSAQVYGYTF. For the CDR3, the DNA is TGTGCCTGGAGTGTATCCGCCCAGGTCTATGGCTACACCTTC. The chain combines TRBV30 with TRBJ1-2; D not certain. Germline CDR1 reads GTSNPN; CDR2 reads SVGIG (reference sequence). The CDR3 is 14 residues long. V gave up 0 bases and J gave up 4 bases, with 12 bases separating them.

The chain couples TRBV7-6 to TRBJ2-1, with D uncertain. This CDR3 is built from 12 residues. With 5 bases removed from V and 3 bases from J, the gap between germline ends came to 5 bases. CDR1 SGHVS and CDR2 FNYEAQ come from the germline V gene. As DNA, the CDR3 is TGTGCCAGCAGCGCCGGCTACAATGAGCAGTTCTTC. Its translation is CASSAGYNEQFF.

This clone showed up just once. The CDR3 protein is CASSLAGGGLGNEQFF. The CDR3, as DNA: TGTGCCAGCAGCTTAGCTGGCGGGGGGCTCGGGAATGAGCAGTTCTTC. The V call is TRBV7-2, the J call TRBJ2-1; 8 bases fit TRBD2. CDR3 length: 16 residues. Germline V gene lookup returns CDR1 SGHTA and CDR2 FQGNSA. Unmatched junction bases numbered 8, after V lost 0 bases and J lost 7 bases.

The chain employs TRBV5-1 and TRBJ1-1; D perhaps matches TRBD1 (5 bases). Germline assignment: CDR1 SGHRS and CDR2 YFSETQ. This CDR3 is built from 15 residues. V was trimmed by 6 bases and J by 3 bases, leaving 18 bases between them. The CDR3 DNA sequence: TGCGCCAGCACCCCAGACAGCTTGAAAGACACTGAAGCTTTCTTT. It translates to CASTPDSLKDTEAFF.

As regards this clone: The same CDR3 is also encoded by other DNA sequences in this sample. The rearrangement uses TRBV28 and TRBJ1-5, with 9 bases lining up with TRBD1. Germline V CDR1 and CDR2: MDHEN, SYDVKM. This CDR3 has 15 amino acids. The J segment lost 2 bases and the V segment lost 5 bases, leaving 4 bases of the junction unmatched. This CDR3 reads CASSRRTGGNQPQHF. The DNA of the CDR3 is TGTGCCAGCAGTCGGAGGACAGGGGGCAATCAGCCCCAGCATTTT. Full variable domain (remainder filled in from reference TRBV28 and TRBJ1-5): DVKVTQSSRYLVKRTGEKVFLECVQDMDHENMFWYRQDPGLGLRLIYFSYDVKMKEKGDIPEGYSVSREKKERFSLILESASTNQTSMYLCASSRRTGGNQPQHFGDGTRLSIL.

This clone is a singleton in its sample. The V gene is TRBV14, the J gene TRBJ2-1; 7 nucleotides match TRBD2. The CDR3 extends over 13 amino acids. The V and J ends lost 4 bases and 10 bases, in that order; junction bases with no gene match: 7. The germline gives CDR1 SGHDN, CDR2 FVKESK. Here the CDR3 reads CASSPTTAGEQFF. CDR3 DNA: TGTGCCAGCAGCCCGACGACAGCGGGGGAGCAGTTCTTC.

The chain is built from TRBV5-1 and TRBJ1-6; 9 positions agree with TRBD1. The CDR3 length is 16 residues. V gave up 1 base and J gave up 6 bases; unmatched junction bases: 5. Germline values: CDR1 SGHRS, CDR2 YFSETQ. The CDR3 spells CASSLTGGRFNSPLHF. As DNA, the CDR3 is TGCGCCAGCAGCTTGACAGGGGGCCGTTTTAATTCACCCCTCCACTTT.

This clone was picked up a small number of times. The chain joins TRBV5-5 to TRBJ1-6, with 8 bases lining up with TRBD1. Germline CDR1 is SGHKS and CDR2 is YYEKEE (reference sequence). The CDR3 sequence is 14 residues long. Germline trimming cut 5 bases from V and 10 bases from J; bases unmatched to any gene: 8. CDR3 residues: CASSFGQGGSPLHF. DNA for the CDR3: TGTGCCAGCAGTTTCGGACAGGGTGGGTCACCCCTCCACTTT.

V is TRBV11-2 and J is TRBJ2-1; 11 nucleotides match TRBD2. Germline V CDR1 and CDR2: SGHAT, FQNNGV. The CDR3 covers 15 residues. Trimming took 4 bases from V and 5 from J; bases not matched to a gene: 4. CDR3 region: CASSWGTSGNNEQFF. CDR3 coding DNA: TGTGCCAGCAGCTGGGGGACTAGCGGAAACAATGAGCAGTTCTTC.